The clone carrying this T cell receptor (beta chain) occurred once. This entry is derived from a study of PD-1 blockade in classical Hodgkin lymphoma. All patients experienced relapse after autologous stem cell transplantation, and brentuximab vedotin exposure was variable. The length of the CDR3 is 17 residues. V shed 4 bases, J shed 4 bases, and the junction held 13 bases outside the gene matches. The germline CDR1 and CDR2 sequences are SGHRS and YFSETQ. Measured with immunoSEQ multiplex PCR; TCRdb has only the in-frame clones, and not every one. The repertoire consists of more than 140,000 clones, with 78% occurring once and the leading ten covering roughly 9.8%.

The sequence was obtained from a human donor with classical Hodgkin lymphoma. The J gene is TRBJ2-3, the V gene TRBV5-1; 9 nucleotides line up with TRBD1. The sequenced sample was peripheral blood mononuclear cells (PBMCs), obtained before the second cycle of nivolumab. The CDR3 bases are TGCGCCAGCAGCGCGATCGGGACAGGGAGTCCTTCAGATACGCAGTATTTT. Translating it yields CASSAIGTGSPSDTQYF.